These T cell receptor beta chains were read from a single sample in a study of blood T cells in healthy people across ages. TCRdb re-analysed the 5' RACE reads in MiXCR, keeping a single row per CDR3 protein. This sample has just over 1 million distinct CDR3 sequences, with over 35% found just once. Sequencing was done on a sample of blood. These receptors all come from a woman aged 60 to 75 in good health. Both conserved end residues are trimmed from each CDR3. Each record gives: J gene, V gene, CDR3 protein.

>NA|TRBV7-9
ASSSPRSQGRLETQY
>TRBJ2-5|TRBV27
ASSLVYGETQY
>TRBJ2-7|TRBV20-1
SARAGSGSAVRSHEQY
>TRBJ2-7|TRBV20-1
SARHDRGLSLEQY
>TRBJ2-5|TRBV7-9
ASSFKLGTGGKRRETQY
>TRBJ2-7|TRBV29-1
SVAAGRRYEQY
>TRBJ2-1|TRBV20-1
SARERGGSYNEQF
>TRBJ2-7|TRBV28
ASRLGLAATYEQY
>TRBJ2-7|TRBV27
ASTLSRDMSYEQY
>TRBJ2-7|TRBV19
ASSQMGAYEQY
>TRBJ2-1|TRBV5-1
ASSGPGRGNEQF
>TRBJ1-2|TRBV4-1
ASQFETGVRGYT
>TRBJ1-1|TRBV5-1
ASSLSGVAF
>TRBJ1-2|TRBV6-1
ASSEWTLYGYT
>NA|TRBV9
ASSVGASETYEQY
>TRBJ2-5|TRBV4-1
ASSQTKGGQARETQY